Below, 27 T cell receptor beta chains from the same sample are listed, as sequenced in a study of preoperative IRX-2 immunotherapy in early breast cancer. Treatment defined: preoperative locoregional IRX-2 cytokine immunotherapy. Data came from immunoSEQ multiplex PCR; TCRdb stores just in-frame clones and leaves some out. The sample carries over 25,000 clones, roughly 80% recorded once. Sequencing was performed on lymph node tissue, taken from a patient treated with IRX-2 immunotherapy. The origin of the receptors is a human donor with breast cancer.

This CDR3 is CASSIRGSSYEQYF. The CDR3 region has the DNA TGTGCCAGTAGTATCCGGGGGAGCTCCTACGAGCAGTACTTC. The gene calls are TRBV19 and TRBJ2-7, with D tentatively TRBD2 (6 bases). V was pared by 3 bases and J by 0 bases, with 9 bases between. Germline V gene lookup returns CDR1 LNHDA and CDR2 SQIVND (reference sequence). This CDR3 spans 14 amino acids.

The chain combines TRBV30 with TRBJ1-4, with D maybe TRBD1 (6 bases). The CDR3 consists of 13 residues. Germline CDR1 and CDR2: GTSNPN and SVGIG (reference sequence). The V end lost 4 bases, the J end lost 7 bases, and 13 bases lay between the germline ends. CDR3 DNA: TGTGCCTGGAAGAGGGGGGCGCGTGAAAAACTGTTTTTT. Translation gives CAWKRGAREKLFF.

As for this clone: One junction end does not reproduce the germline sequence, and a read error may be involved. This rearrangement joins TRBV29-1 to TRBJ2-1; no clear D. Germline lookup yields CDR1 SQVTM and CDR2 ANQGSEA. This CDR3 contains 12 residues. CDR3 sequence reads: CSVVYSHNEQFF. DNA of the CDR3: TGCAGCGTTGTGTACTCCCACAATGAGCAGTTCTTC.

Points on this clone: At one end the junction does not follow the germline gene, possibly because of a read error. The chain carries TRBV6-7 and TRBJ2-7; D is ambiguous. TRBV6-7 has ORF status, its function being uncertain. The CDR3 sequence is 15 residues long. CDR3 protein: CAISEWLGSNLEQYF. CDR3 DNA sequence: TGTGCCATCAGTGAGTGGCTAGGCTCTAACCTCGAGCAGTACTTC.

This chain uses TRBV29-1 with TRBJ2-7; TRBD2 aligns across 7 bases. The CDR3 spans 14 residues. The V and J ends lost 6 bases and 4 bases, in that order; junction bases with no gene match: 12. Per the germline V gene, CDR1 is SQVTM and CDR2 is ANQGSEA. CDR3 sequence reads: CSVVGGVLRYEQYF. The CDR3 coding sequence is TGCAGCGTCGTTGGGGGGGTCCTCAGATACGAGCAGTACTTC.

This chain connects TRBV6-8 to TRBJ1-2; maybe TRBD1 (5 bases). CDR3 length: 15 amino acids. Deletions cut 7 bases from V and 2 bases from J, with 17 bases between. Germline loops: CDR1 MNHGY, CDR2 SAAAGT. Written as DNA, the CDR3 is TGTGCCAGCAATCCTGACAGAATCCGAAACTATGGCTACACCTTC. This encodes CASNPDRIRNYGYTF.

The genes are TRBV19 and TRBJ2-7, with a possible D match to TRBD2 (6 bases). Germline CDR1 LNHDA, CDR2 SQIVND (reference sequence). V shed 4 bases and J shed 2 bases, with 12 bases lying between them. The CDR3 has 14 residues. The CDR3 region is CASSRTGVTYEQYF. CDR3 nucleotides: TGTGCCAGTAGTAGAACGGGAGTGACCTACGAGCAGTACTTC.

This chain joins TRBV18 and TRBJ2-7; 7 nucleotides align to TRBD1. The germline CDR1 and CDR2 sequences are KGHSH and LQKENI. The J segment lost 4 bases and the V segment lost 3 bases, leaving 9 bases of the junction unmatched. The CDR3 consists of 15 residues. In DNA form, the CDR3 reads TGTGCCAGCTCACCGGACAGGATGCATAGGTACGAGCAGTACTTC. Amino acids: CASSPDRMHRYEQYF.

CDR3 loop: CASAGAGNQPQHF. The CDR3 DNA sequence: TGTGCCAGCGCGGGTGCTGGCAATCAGCCCCAGCATTTT. V and J are TRBV6-8 and TRBJ1-5; unclear D gene. The germline CDR1 and CDR2 sequences are MNHGY and SAAAGT. The CDR3 is 13 amino acids. Trimming pared 8 bases from V and 2 bases from J, leaving 10 bases between.

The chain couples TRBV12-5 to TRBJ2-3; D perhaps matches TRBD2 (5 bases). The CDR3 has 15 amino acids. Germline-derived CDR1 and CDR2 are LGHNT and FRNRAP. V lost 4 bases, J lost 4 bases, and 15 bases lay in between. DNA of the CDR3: TGTGCTAGTGGTTCGGACTTGCCCGGAGCAGATACGCAGTATTTT. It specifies CASGSDLPGADTQYF.

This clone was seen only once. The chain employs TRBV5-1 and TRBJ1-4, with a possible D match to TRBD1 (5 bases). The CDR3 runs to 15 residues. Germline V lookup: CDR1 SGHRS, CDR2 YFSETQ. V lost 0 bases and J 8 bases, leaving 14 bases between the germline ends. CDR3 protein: CASSLAGFTGEKLFF. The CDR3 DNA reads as TGCGCCAGCAGCTTGGCCGGATTTACAGGAGAAAAACTGTTTTTT.

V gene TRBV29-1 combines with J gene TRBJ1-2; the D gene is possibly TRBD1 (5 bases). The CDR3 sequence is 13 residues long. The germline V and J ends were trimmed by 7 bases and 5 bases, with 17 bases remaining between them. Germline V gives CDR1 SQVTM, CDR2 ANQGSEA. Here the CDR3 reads CSAHSGGRYGYTF. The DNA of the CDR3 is TGCAGCGCTCACTCGGGGGGTCGGTATGGCTACACCTTC.

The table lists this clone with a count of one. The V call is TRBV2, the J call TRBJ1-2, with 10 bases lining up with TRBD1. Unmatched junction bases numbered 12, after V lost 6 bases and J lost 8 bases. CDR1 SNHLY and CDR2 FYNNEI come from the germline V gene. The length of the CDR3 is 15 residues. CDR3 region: CASRGPGQGIRGYTF. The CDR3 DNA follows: TGTGCCAGCAGAGGCCCGGGACAGGGGATACGGGGCTACACCTTC.

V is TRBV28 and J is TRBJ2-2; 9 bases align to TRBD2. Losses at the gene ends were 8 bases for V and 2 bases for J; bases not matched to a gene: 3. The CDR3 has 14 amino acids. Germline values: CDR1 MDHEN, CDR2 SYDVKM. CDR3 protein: CASRLAGNTGELFF. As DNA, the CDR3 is TGTGCCAGCCGTCTAGCGGGAAACACCGGGGAGCTGTTTTTT.

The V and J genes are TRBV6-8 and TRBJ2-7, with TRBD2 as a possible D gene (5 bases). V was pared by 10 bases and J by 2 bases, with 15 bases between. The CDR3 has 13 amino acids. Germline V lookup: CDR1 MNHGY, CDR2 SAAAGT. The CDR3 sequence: CATLPTGTYEQYF. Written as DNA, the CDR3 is TGTGCCACCCTACCAACCGGGACCTACGAGCAGTACTTC.

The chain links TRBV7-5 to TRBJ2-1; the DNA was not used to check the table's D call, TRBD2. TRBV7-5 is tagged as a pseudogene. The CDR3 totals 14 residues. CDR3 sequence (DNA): TGTGCCAGCAGCTTAGACGGGGTTTGGGATGAGCAGTTCTTC. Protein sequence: CASSLDGVWDEQFF.

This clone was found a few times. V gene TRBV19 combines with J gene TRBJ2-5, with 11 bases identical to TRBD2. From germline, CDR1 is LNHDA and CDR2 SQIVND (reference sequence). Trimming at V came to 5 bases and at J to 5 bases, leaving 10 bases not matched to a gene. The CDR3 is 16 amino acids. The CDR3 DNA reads TGTGCCAGTAGTCCGCGGACTAGCGGGTCTCGTGAGACCCAGTACTTC. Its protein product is CASSPRTSGSRETQYF.

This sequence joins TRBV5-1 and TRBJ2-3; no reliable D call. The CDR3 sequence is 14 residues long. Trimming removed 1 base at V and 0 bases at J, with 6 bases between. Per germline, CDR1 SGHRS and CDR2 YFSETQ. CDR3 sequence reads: CASSLHPSTDTQYF. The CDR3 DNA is TGCGCCAGCAGCTTGCACCCTAGCACAGATACGCAGTATTTT. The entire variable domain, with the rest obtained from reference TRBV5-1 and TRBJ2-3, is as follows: KAGVTQTPRYLIKTRGQQVTLSCSPISGHRSVSWYQQTPGQGLQFLFEYFSETQRNKGNFPGRFSGRQFSNSRSEMNVSTLELGDSALYLCASSLHPSTDTQYFGPGTRLTVL.

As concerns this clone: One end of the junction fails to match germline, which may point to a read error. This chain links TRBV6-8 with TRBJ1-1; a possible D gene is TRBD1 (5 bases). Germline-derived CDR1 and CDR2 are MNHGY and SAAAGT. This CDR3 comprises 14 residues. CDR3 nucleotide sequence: TGTGCCATCAGTAAGGGGATATCGAACACTGAAGCTTTCTTT. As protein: CAISKGISNTEAFF.

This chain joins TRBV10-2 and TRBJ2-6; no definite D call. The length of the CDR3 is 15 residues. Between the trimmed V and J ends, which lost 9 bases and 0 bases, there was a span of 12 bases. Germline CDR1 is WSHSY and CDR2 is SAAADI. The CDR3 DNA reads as TGCGCCAGATCGGGCACCCGCTCTGGGGCCAACGTCCTGACTTTC. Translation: CARSGTRSGANVLTF.

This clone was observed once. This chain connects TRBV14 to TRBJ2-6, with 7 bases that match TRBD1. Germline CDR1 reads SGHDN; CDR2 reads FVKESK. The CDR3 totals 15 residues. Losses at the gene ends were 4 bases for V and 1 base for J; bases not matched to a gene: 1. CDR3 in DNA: TGTGCCAGCAGCCCACAGGGGTCTGGGGCCAACGTCCTGACTTTC. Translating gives CASSPQGSGANVLTF.

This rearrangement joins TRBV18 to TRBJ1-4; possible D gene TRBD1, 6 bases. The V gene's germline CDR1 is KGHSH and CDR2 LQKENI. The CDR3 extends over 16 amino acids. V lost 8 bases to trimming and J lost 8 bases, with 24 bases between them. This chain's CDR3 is CASHLQGSSHWEKLFF. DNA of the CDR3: TGTGCCAGCCATCTGCAGGGGTCGAGTCATTGGGAAAAACTGTTTTTT.

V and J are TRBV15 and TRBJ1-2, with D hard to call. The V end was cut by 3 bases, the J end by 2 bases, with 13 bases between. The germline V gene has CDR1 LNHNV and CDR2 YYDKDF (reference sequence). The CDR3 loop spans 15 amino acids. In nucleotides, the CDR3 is TGTGCCACCAGCAGCGAAGGGTTAGGCAACTATGGCTACACCTTC. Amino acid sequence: CATSSEGLGNYGYTF.

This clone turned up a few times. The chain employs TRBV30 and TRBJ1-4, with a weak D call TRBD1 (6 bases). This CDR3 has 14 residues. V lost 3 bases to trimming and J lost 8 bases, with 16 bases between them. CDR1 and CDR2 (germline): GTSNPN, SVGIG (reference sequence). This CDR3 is CAWSGWQGKEKLFF. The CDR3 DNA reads TGTGCCTGGAGCGGGTGGCAGGGGAAAGAAAAACTGTTTTTT.

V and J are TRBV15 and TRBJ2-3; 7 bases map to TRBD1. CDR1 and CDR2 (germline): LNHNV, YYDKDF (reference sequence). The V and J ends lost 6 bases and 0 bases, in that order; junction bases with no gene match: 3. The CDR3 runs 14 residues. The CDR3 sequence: CATRQTGSTDTQYF. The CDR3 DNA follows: TGTGCCACCAGACAGACAGGGAGCACAGATACGCAGTATTTT.

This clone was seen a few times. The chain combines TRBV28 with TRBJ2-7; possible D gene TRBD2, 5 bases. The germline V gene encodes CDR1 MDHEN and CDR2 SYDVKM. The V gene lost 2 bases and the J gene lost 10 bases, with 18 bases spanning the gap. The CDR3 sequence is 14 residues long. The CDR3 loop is CASSLTPDWTSQYF. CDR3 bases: TGTGCCAGCAGTTTAACCCCTGATTGGACTTCTCAGTACTTC.

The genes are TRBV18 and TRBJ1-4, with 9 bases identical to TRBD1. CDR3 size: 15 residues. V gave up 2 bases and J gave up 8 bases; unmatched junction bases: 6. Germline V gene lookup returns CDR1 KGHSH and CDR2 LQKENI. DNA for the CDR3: TGTGCCAGCTCACCATACAACAGGGGGCTAGAAAAACTGTTTTTT. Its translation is CASSPYNRGLEKLFF.